One sample yielded the 4 T cell receptor beta chains listed below, sequenced in a study of regulatory T cells in long-lasting Graves disease (dated by TCRdb to about 2021). Per the publication, the time point label means: newly diagnosed GD, antithyroid drugs for less than 3 months. RNA was extracted from PBMCs in TRIzol for both TCR sequencing and RNA sequencing. Library prep was done by multiplex PCR. The listed sequencing device is Illumina HiSeq 4000. TCR beta libraries were built with iRepertoire HTBI primers and Arm-PCR amplification of CDR3 regions. TCRdb redid the processing of the public reads, applying fastp at Q25 and MiXCR, and retained in-frame beta chains. Entries are consolidated by CDR3 protein sequence, retaining the most common genes and DNA. The sample includes around 450,000 distinct CDR3 sequences, with 15% to 20% observed a single time. The ten largest clones capture approximately 12% of the sample.

This same sample was also part of a study on T cells in Graves' hyperthyroidism and ophthalmopathy.

The source material was peripheral blood mononuclear cells (PBMCs), sampled at new diagnosis, from a patient treated with antithyroid drugs. Receptors originate from a middle-aged man with Graves disease. Donor details come from another sample of the same person, matched by shared clones.

This clonotype has a count of ten or more. The rearrangement links TRBV28 to TRBJ2-3, with unresolved D. V gave up 3 bases and J gave up 0 bases, with 16 bases separating them. The CDR3 sequence is 17 residues long. Germline V gene data show CDR1 as MDHEN and CDR2 as SYDVKM. The CDR3 DNA follows: TGTGCCAGCAGTTTTAGCCGAAGACAAAGAAGCACAGATACGCAGTATTTT. Translation gives CASSFSRRQRSTDTQYF.

The sample holds many counts of this clonotype. The gene calls are TRBV12-3 or TRBV12-4 and TRBJ1-5, with D perhaps matching TRBD1 (5 bases). Deletions cut 5 bases from V and 2 bases from J, with 16 bases between. CDR3 length: 16 amino acids. For the CDR3, the DNA is TGTGCCAGCAGTCTGGGTGGGGCCCAGGGCAATCAGCCCCAGCATTTT. The encoded protein is CASSLGGAQGNQPQHF.

As for this clonotype: A clone one base away is much larger, so this may be a read error. V is TRBV7-9 and J is TRBJ2-7; tentatively, D is TRBD1 (5 bases). The CDR3 contains 15 residues. Per germline, CDR1 SEHNR and CDR2 FQNEAQ (reference sequence). DNA for the CDR3: TGTGCCAGCAGCTTAGATTGGCAGGGTTACTACAAGCAGTACTTC. Its protein is CASSLDWQGYYKQYF.

The sample holds a few counts of this clonotype. The chain couples TRBV3-1 to TRBJ2-2; either TRBD1 or TRBD2 may supply D (6 bases each). The CDR3 is made up of 17 amino acids. Per germline, CDR1 LGHDT and CDR2 YNNKEL (reference sequence). Trimming left V 3 bases short and J 4 bases short, with 18 bases between. The chain's CDR3 is CASSHQEGGSRTGELFF. The CDR3 DNA reads as TGTGCCAGCAGCCACCAAGAGGGGGGTAGTCGCACCGGGGAGCTGTTTTTT.